Here is one T cell receptor beta chain with its context. The antigen remains unidentified. This sample was included in a study of Ad26.COV2.S vaccination and SARS-CoV-2 variants. Study conclusions and caveats: Spike-specific responses of CD8+ and CD4+ T cells were reported to display substantial breadth after vaccination.

The table came from immunoSEQ multiplex PCR; TCRdb's copy has only in-frame clones and leaves some out. The table shows about 460,000 clones, with roughly 87% occurring only once. The CDR3 spans 13 residues. The germline V gene has CDR1 SGHAT and CDR2 FQNNGV. Trimming shortened V by 5 bases and J by 6 bases, and 13 bases separated the two germline ends. Treatment specified: 15 to 20 received Ad26.COV2.S at low or high dose, single or two shots; about 5 received placebo; per-sample allocation not given. Repertoires come from day 63 after the first vaccine or placebo injection. The TCR sequence derives from a person aged 18 to 59 who received the Ad26.COV2.S COVID-19 vaccine or a placebo. The genes are TRBV11-2 and TRBJ1-2; the D gene is possibly TRBD1 (6 bases). Specimen: peripheral blood, collected in a trial of Ad26.COV2.S vaccine versus placebo. CDR3 bases: TGTGCCAGCAGCCAAGGACAGCTTGATGGCTACACCTTC. It translates to CASSQGQLDGYTF.